These 7 T cell receptor beta chains were all obtained from the same sample, sequenced in a study of graft-versus-host responses after intestinal transplantation. TCRdb keeps only in-frame clones here, not all; method: immunoSEQ multiplex PCR. The sample has some 20,000 clones, approximately 72% seen once. Intraepithelial plus lamina propria lymphocytes were released by processing graft tissue. This material consisted of ileum tissue, taken about 20 days after intestinal transplant. These receptors all come from a human patient who received an intestinal transplant, so some T cells may come from the graft donor.

This clone has more than one count but fewer than ten. The chain carries TRBV7-9 and TRBJ2-1, with D unclear. V was pared by 1 base and J by 12 bases, with 16 bases between. Per the germline V gene, CDR1 is SEHNR and CDR2 is FQNEAQ (reference sequence). The CDR3 has 14 amino acids. The CDR3 is CASSLGGLRTRQFF. The CDR3 DNA follows: TGTGCCAGCAGCTTAGGAGGTTTGAGAACCCGGCAGTTCTTC.

The J gene is TRBJ2-1, the V gene TRBV5-1; TRBD2 agrees at 7 bases. V was clipped by 2 bases and J by 3 bases; unmatched bases: 2. CDR3 length equals 14 residues. Germline loops: CDR1 SGHRS, CDR2 YFSETQ. The CDR3 region is CASSFGGGYNEQFF. CDR3 in DNA: TGCGCCAGCAGCTTTGGGGGGGGCTACAATGAGCAGTTCTTC.

This chain uses TRBV2 with TRBJ2-1; D not resolved. The germline gives CDR1 SNHLY, CDR2 FYNNEI. Trimming cost V 2 bases and J 4 bases, with 12 bases left between them. The CDR3 loop spans 15 amino acids. The chain's CDR3 is CASSENSFAYNEQFF. The DNA for the CDR3 is TGTGCCAGCAGTGAAAATAGTTTCGCGTACAATGAGCAGTTCTTC.

This chain joins TRBV5-1 and TRBJ1-2; D is possibly TRBD1 (6 bases). Germline V gene data show CDR1 as SGHRS and CDR2 as YFSETQ. The CDR3 extends over 19 amino acids. The ends were cut back, 3 bases at V and 8 bases at J, with 32 bases in the middle. This chain's CDR3 is CASSWNLSTGPGKFKGYTF. Written as DNA, the CDR3 is TGCGCCAGCAGCTGGAATCTTTCGACAGGCCCTGGAAAGTTCAAGGGCTACACCTTC.

Written as DNA, the CDR3 is TGTGCCAGCAGCCAAGAGGAGACCGGGACATACCTCTCCTACGAGCAGTACTTC. This sequence encodes CASSQEETGTYLSYEQYF. The rearrangement links TRBV4-2 to TRBJ2-7; D perhaps matches TRBD1 (6 bases). The ends were cut back, 0 bases at V and 0 bases at J, with 18 bases in the middle. The CDR3 contains 18 residues. Germline V CDR1 and CDR2: LGHNA, YNFKEQ.

The sample holds a few counts of this clone. The rearrangement joins TRBV6-4 to TRBJ2-7, with unresolved D. In germline, CDR1 is MRHNA, CDR2 SNTAGT. Trimming pared 1 base from V and 1 base from J, leaving 11 bases between. The CDR3 contains 15 residues. CDR3 nucleotide sequence: TGTGCCAGCAGTGACTTATGTGGCCCTTCCTACGAGCAGTACTTC. Protein sequence: CASSDLCGPSYEQYF.

Here the CDR3 reads CASSLGQGVNNEQFF. In DNA form, the CDR3 reads TGTGCCAGCAGCCTGGGACAGGGGGTGAATAATGAGCAGTTCTTC. This sequence joins TRBV13 and TRBJ2-1; 11 positions match TRBD1. The CDR3 totals 15 residues. Looked up from germline, CDR1 is PRHDT and CDR2 is FYEKMQ (reference sequence). Trimming cost V 5 bases and J 7 bases; bases outside gene matches: 7.